This is a list of T cell receptor beta chains from one sample in a study of STAT5B mutations in CD4+ large granular lymphocyte leukemia. Assay: immunoSEQ multiplex PCR; the TCRdb copy retains only in-frame clones and omits some. The data show 30,000 to 40,000 clones, approximately 88% seen once. The specimen was CD4+ T cells from blood buffy coats. The receptors originated from a human donor in good health. Both conserved end residues are part of each CDR3. Each record gives: CDR3 length, V gene, clone size, J gene, D gene, CDR3 DNA, CDR3 protein. D genes are given only for firm matches. Clone size, where shown, is once, few, many, or a class for clones that have expanded.

cdr3_length: 13
v_call: TRBV11-2
clone_size: -
j_call: TRBJ2-5
d_call: -
cdr3_nt: TGTGCCAGCAGCCCCCGCAGGGGAGAGACCCAGTACTTC
cdr3_aa: CASSPRRGETQYF

cdr3_length: 19
v_call: TRBV19
clone_size: -
j_call: TRBJ2-2
d_call: TRBD1
cdr3_nt: TGTGCCAGTGCCAAAGTTCGGTCGGGACAGGGGGCGAACACCGGGGAGCTGTTTTTT
cdr3_aa: CASAKVRSGQGANTGELFF

cdr3_length: 14
v_call: TRBV15
clone_size: -
j_call: TRBJ1-4
d_call: TRBD1
cdr3_nt: TGTGCCACCAGCAGCGGACAGGGTAATGAAAAACTGTTTTTT
cdr3_aa: CATSSGQGNEKLFF

cdr3_length: 11
v_call: TRBV7-2
clone_size: few
j_call: TRBJ2-1
d_call: -
cdr3_nt: TGTGCCAGCAGCGGTTACAATGAGCAGTTCTTC
cdr3_aa: CASSGYNEQFF

cdr3_length: 15
v_call: TRBV29-1
clone_size: -
j_call: TRBJ1-1
d_call: -
cdr3_nt: TGCAGCGTTGAGGAAAACGGCTATATGAACACTGAAGCTTTCTTT
cdr3_aa: CSVEENGYMNTEAFF

cdr3_length: 15
v_call: TRBV6-1
clone_size: -
j_call: TRBJ2-7
d_call: -
cdr3_nt: TGTGCCAGCAGCGGTATCCCAGCCCTAACCTACGAGCAGTACTTC
cdr3_aa: CASSGIPALTYEQYF

cdr3_length: 19
v_call: TRBV4-1
clone_size: -
j_call: TRBJ2-3
d_call: TRBD2
cdr3_nt: TGCGCCAGCAGCCAAGACGAGGTAGGGGCGGGAGGGCCGGCCGATACGCAGTATTTT
cdr3_aa: CASSQDEVGAGGPADTQYF

cdr3_length: 12
v_call: TRBV5-1
clone_size: -
j_call: TRBJ1-1
d_call: -
cdr3_nt: TGCGCCAGCAGAGGGAGTATCACTGAAGCTTTCTTT
cdr3_aa: CASRGSITEAFF

cdr3_length: 16
v_call: TRBV14
clone_size: once
j_call: TRBJ2-1
d_call: TRBD2
cdr3_nt: TGTGCCAGCAGCCAAGGGGCAAGTAGCGGGGCTAATGAGCAGTTCTTC
cdr3_aa: CASSQGASSGANEQFF

cdr3_length: 14
v_call: TRBV2
clone_size: -
j_call: TRBJ1-1
d_call: -
cdr3_nt: TGTGCCAGCATTGAACAGGGCATGAACACTGAAGCTTTCTTT
cdr3_aa: CASIEQGMNTEAFF

cdr3_length: 14
v_call: TRBV11-2
clone_size: -
j_call: TRBJ2-7
d_call: TRBD1
cdr3_nt: TGTGCCAGCAGCTTAGGGACAGGTCGCTACGAGCAGTACTTC
cdr3_aa: CASSLGTGRYEQYF

cdr3_length: 14
v_call: TRBV5-5
clone_size: few
j_call: TRBJ1-3
d_call: -
cdr3_nt: TGTGCCAGCAGACCAGCAGGGTCTGGAAACACCATATATTTT
cdr3_aa: CASRPAGSGNTIYF

cdr3_length: 17
v_call: TRBV5-8
clone_size: -
j_call: TRBJ2-3
d_call: TRBD2
cdr3_nt: TGTGCCAGCAGCCCAGGGACTAGCGGGCGGAGCACAGATACGCAGTATTTT
cdr3_aa: CASSPGTSGRSTDTQYF

cdr3_length: 17
v_call: TRBV21-1
clone_size: -
j_call: TRBJ1-3
d_call: -
cdr3_nt: TGTGCCAGCAGCAAAGCGCCTCCGGCAGGGAAGACCGACACCATATATTTT
cdr3_aa: CASSKAPPAGKTDTIYF

cdr3_length: 14
v_call: TRBV6-1
clone_size: -
j_call: TRBJ1-1
d_call: -
cdr3_nt: TGTGCCAGCTTCCAACAGGGCCCCTCCACTGAAGCTTTCTTT
cdr3_aa: CASFQQGPSTEAFF

cdr3_length: 17
v_call: TRBV11-2
clone_size: -
j_call: TRBJ2-2
d_call: -
cdr3_nt: TGTGCCAGCAGCTTACTGGGGTACCAGCCCAACACCGGGGAGCTGTTTTTT
cdr3_aa: CASSLLGYQPNTGELFF

cdr3_length: 15
v_call: TRBV6-5
clone_size: -
j_call: TRBJ1-5
d_call: TRBD1
cdr3_nt: TGTGCCAGCAGCCCCAATACAGGGGCGGGTCAGCCCCAGCATTTT
cdr3_aa: CASSPNTGAGQPQHF

cdr3_length: 13
v_call: TRBV6-6
clone_size: once
j_call: TRBJ1-2
d_call: -
cdr3_nt: TGTGCCAGCAGACTGGACGGTAACTATGGCTACACCTTC
cdr3_aa: CASRLDGNYGYTF

cdr3_length: 14
v_call: TRBV7-9
clone_size: -
j_call: TRBJ2-5
d_call: -
cdr3_nt: TGTGCCAGCAGCTCACAGGGAGGGCAAGAGACCCAGTACTTC
cdr3_aa: CASSSQGGQETQYF

cdr3_length: 15
v_call: TRBV7-6
clone_size: -
j_call: TRBJ2-1
d_call: -
cdr3_nt: TGTGCCAGCAGCTCGCAACTACGAGGGGCCAATGAGCAGTTCTTC
cdr3_aa: CASSSQLRGANEQFF

cdr3_length: 15
v_call: TRBV5-1
clone_size: -
j_call: TRBJ2-3
d_call: -
cdr3_nt: TGCGCCAGCAGCTCCGGACAGTGGGGCACAGATACGCAGTATTTT
cdr3_aa: CASSSGQWGTDTQYF

cdr3_length: 14
v_call: TRBV11-2
clone_size: -
j_call: TRBJ2-1
d_call: -
cdr3_nt: TGTGCCAGCAGCTTGTTGTCCCGTGCCGGGGAGCAGTTCTTC
cdr3_aa: CASSLLSRAGEQFF

cdr3_length: 16
v_call: TRBV7-3
clone_size: -
j_call: TRBJ2-2
d_call: TRBD2
cdr3_nt: TGTGCCAGCAGCCCACCCTCGGGGGGTAACACCGGGGAGCTGTTTTTT
cdr3_aa: CASSPPSGGNTGELFF

cdr3_length: 17
v_call: TRBV5-1
clone_size: -
j_call: TRBJ2-3
d_call: TRBD2
cdr3_nt: TGCGCCAGCAGCTTCCTTTCTAGCGGGGAATTCACAGATACGCAGTATTTT
cdr3_aa: CASSFLSSGEFTDTQYF

cdr3_length: 15
v_call: TRBV6-5
clone_size: -
j_call: TRBJ1-3
d_call: -
cdr3_nt: TGTGCCAGCAGTTACTCGAGCGGGGGTGGAAACACCATATATTTT
cdr3_aa: CASSYSSGGGNTIYF

cdr3_length: 16
v_call: TRBV12-5
clone_size: -
j_call: TRBJ1-2
d_call: -
cdr3_nt: TGTGCTAGTGGTTTGGACAGGGACGACCCTATGAGGGGCTACACCTTC
cdr3_aa: CASGLDRDDPMRGYTF

cdr3_length: 14
v_call: TRBV5-6
clone_size: once
j_call: TRBJ1-3
d_call: -
cdr3_nt: TGTGCCAGCAGCTGGGCAGGCTCTGGAAACACCATATATTTT
cdr3_aa: CASSWAGSGNTIYF

cdr3_length: 12
v_call: TRBV30
clone_size: once
j_call: TRBJ2-5
d_call: -
cdr3_nt: TGTGCCTGGATGTGGCCCCAAGAGACCCAGTACTTC
cdr3_aa: CAWMWPQETQYF

cdr3_length: 13
v_call: TRBV7-2
clone_size: -
j_call: TRBJ2-4
d_call: -
cdr3_nt: TGTGCCAGCAGCCGTCCGGGTGGAAACATTCAGTACTTC
cdr3_aa: CASSRPGGNIQYF

cdr3_length: 14
v_call: TRBV2
clone_size: -
j_call: TRBJ1-5
d_call: -
cdr3_nt: TGTGCCAGCAGTGAACGTCGGGGCAATCAGCCCCAGCATTTT
cdr3_aa: CASSERRGNQPQHF

cdr3_length: 14
v_call: TRBV29-1
clone_size: -
j_call: TRBJ2-3
d_call: -
cdr3_nt: TGCAGCGTCGCGGGAAGGGTGAGCACAGATACGCAGTATTTT
cdr3_aa: CSVAGRVSTDTQYF

cdr3_length: 16
v_call: TRBV18
clone_size: -
j_call: TRBJ2-3
d_call: TRBD1
cdr3_nt: TGTGCCAGCTCACCACCGCGACAGGGGGCCACAGATACGCAGTATTTT
cdr3_aa: CASSPPRQGATDTQYF

cdr3_length: 15
v_call: TRBV11-3
clone_size: -
j_call: TRBJ1-4
d_call: -
cdr3_nt: TGTGCCAGCAGCCAAGTTGGGGGCGGGCATGAAAAACTGTTTTTT
cdr3_aa: CASSQVGGGHEKLFF

cdr3_length: 16
v_call: TRBV4-2
clone_size: -
j_call: TRBJ1-2
d_call: -
cdr3_nt: TGTGCCAGCAGCCTGGGAGGGGACTACTCTAACTATGGCTACACCTTC
cdr3_aa: CASSLGGDYSNYGYTF

cdr3_length: 12
v_call: TRBV9
clone_size: once
j_call: TRBJ2-3
d_call: -
cdr3_nt: TGTGCCAGCAGCGTAGGGGGGGATACGCAGTATTTT
cdr3_aa: CASSVGGDTQYF

cdr3_length: 15
v_call: TRBV28
clone_size: -
j_call: TRBJ1-4
d_call: TRBD1
cdr3_nt: TGTGCCAGCAGTACTCTGACAGGGGGGAATGAAAAACTGTTTTTT
cdr3_aa: CASSTLTGGNEKLFF

cdr3_length: 13
v_call: TRBV6-4
clone_size: -
j_call: TRBJ1-4
d_call: -
cdr3_nt: TGTGCCAGCACAAGGGTTGTTGGTGAAAAACTGTTTTTT
cdr3_aa: CASTRVVGEKLFF

cdr3_length: 15
v_call: TRBV4-3
clone_size: -
j_call: TRBJ1-3
d_call: TRBD1
cdr3_nt: TGCGCCAGCAGCCAGGACAGGCGCTCTGGAAACACCATATATTTT
cdr3_aa: CASSQDRRSGNTIYF

cdr3_length: 16
v_call: TRBV30
clone_size: -
j_call: TRBJ2-1
d_call: TRBD2
cdr3_nt: TGTGCCTGGGCGTCCCGACCGGGACTAGCGAGCCCCGAGCAGTTCTTC
cdr3_aa: CAWASRPGLASPEQFF

cdr3_length: 12
v_call: TRBV6-6
clone_size: -
j_call: TRBJ2-3
d_call: -
cdr3_nt: TGTGCCAGCAGCCGACGGATAGATACGCAGTATTTT
cdr3_aa: CASSRRIDTQYF

cdr3_length: 15
v_call: TRBV27
clone_size: -
j_call: TRBJ2-1
d_call: TRBD2
cdr3_nt: TGTGCCAGCAGTCCAGGACTAGCGGGAGTACATGAGCAGTTCTTC
cdr3_aa: CASSPGLAGVHEQFF

cdr3_length: 15
v_call: TRBV27
clone_size: -
j_call: TRBJ1-1
d_call: -
cdr3_nt: TGTGCCAGCAGGACCTTGAGGGTTCGGAACACTGAAGCTTTCTTT
cdr3_aa: CASRTLRVRNTEAFF